This TCR beta chain was recovered during a study of T cell clonality in common variable immunodeficiency. Concerning this clone: What it binds is not known. The missing CDR3 end, 3 residues past where the read stops, is filled in from the germline J gene.

The method was immunoSEQ multiplex PCR; TCRdb's version includes in-frame clones alone and lacks a portion of them. The sample holds about 39,000 clones, and no clone turns up only once. Points from the study as a whole: Repertoire-complication correlations in CVID were limited by patient heterogeneity.

Germline CDR1 reads SEHNR; CDR2 reads FQNEAQ (reference sequence). V was pared by 5 bases and J by 5 bases, with 12 bases between. The CDR3 is 13 amino acids. V usage is TRBV7-9 and J usage is TRBJ2-5, with D maybe TRBD1 (5 bases). Sequenced material: peripheral blood mononuclear cells. The source of this sequence is a person aged 18 to 70 in good health. CDR3 in amino acids: CASSSRVWETQYF. Incomplete CDR3 DNA: TGTGCCAGCAGCAGCAGGGTTTGGGAGACC.